The present T cell receptor beta chain was sequenced within a study of T cell responses to AZD1222 COVID-19 vaccine. Study-wide points: Donors were largely white British and mainly female; clonal diversity was possibly underestimated. Sampling captured repertoires only after the peak T cell response.

Both about-4-week and about-12-week second-dose recipients were combined. A remark on this clone: Its target is not known.

CDR3 length: 15 amino acids. Germline CDR1 is KGHSH and CDR2 is LQKENI. Deletions cut 6 bases from V and 5 bases from J, with 19 bases between. Using immunoSEQ multiplex PCR, the repertoire was profiled, and TCRdb retains in-frame clones only, with some absent. Here the sample spans fewer than 120,000 clones, about nine tenths being singletons. The sequence derives from an adult who received the AZD1222 COVID-19 vaccine. The material sequenced was peripheral blood, taken 28 days after the second AZD1222 dose. The chain uses TRBV18 and TRBJ1-2; unclear D gene. DNA for the CDR3: TGTGCCAGCTCCCCTGGGTCCCTTCAGGCGTATGGCTACACCTTC. This translates into CASSPGSLQAYGYTF.